This T cell receptor beta chain was retrieved from a study of T cell responses to AZD1222 COVID-19 vaccine. Study at large: Some second doses came at about 4 weeks and others at about 12 weeks; these were pooled.

TCRdb's table, derived via immunoSEQ multiplex PCR, lists solely in-frame clones and lacks some. The profile shows approximately 170,000 clones, around nine tenths of them singletons. Broader study findings: Donors, mostly white British, included more females; clonal diversity was possibly underestimated. No day 14 peak samples; only post-peak repertoires were characterized.

V lost 5 bases to trimming and J lost 6 bases; unmatched junction nucleotides: 18. CDR1 and CDR2 from the germline V gene are SGHRS and YFSETQ. This CDR3 is built from 17 residues. Details on this clone: Its antigen is still unknown.

V is TRBV5-1 and J is TRBJ2-3, with TRBD1 matching over 7 bases. The source was peripheral blood, collected on day 0 of AZD1222 vaccination. The sequence derives from an adult in good health. CDR3 DNA sequence: TGCGCCAGCAGGACCATTATCGGACAGGATAAATCGGATACGCAGTATTTT. Its protein product is CASRTIIGQDKSDTQYF.